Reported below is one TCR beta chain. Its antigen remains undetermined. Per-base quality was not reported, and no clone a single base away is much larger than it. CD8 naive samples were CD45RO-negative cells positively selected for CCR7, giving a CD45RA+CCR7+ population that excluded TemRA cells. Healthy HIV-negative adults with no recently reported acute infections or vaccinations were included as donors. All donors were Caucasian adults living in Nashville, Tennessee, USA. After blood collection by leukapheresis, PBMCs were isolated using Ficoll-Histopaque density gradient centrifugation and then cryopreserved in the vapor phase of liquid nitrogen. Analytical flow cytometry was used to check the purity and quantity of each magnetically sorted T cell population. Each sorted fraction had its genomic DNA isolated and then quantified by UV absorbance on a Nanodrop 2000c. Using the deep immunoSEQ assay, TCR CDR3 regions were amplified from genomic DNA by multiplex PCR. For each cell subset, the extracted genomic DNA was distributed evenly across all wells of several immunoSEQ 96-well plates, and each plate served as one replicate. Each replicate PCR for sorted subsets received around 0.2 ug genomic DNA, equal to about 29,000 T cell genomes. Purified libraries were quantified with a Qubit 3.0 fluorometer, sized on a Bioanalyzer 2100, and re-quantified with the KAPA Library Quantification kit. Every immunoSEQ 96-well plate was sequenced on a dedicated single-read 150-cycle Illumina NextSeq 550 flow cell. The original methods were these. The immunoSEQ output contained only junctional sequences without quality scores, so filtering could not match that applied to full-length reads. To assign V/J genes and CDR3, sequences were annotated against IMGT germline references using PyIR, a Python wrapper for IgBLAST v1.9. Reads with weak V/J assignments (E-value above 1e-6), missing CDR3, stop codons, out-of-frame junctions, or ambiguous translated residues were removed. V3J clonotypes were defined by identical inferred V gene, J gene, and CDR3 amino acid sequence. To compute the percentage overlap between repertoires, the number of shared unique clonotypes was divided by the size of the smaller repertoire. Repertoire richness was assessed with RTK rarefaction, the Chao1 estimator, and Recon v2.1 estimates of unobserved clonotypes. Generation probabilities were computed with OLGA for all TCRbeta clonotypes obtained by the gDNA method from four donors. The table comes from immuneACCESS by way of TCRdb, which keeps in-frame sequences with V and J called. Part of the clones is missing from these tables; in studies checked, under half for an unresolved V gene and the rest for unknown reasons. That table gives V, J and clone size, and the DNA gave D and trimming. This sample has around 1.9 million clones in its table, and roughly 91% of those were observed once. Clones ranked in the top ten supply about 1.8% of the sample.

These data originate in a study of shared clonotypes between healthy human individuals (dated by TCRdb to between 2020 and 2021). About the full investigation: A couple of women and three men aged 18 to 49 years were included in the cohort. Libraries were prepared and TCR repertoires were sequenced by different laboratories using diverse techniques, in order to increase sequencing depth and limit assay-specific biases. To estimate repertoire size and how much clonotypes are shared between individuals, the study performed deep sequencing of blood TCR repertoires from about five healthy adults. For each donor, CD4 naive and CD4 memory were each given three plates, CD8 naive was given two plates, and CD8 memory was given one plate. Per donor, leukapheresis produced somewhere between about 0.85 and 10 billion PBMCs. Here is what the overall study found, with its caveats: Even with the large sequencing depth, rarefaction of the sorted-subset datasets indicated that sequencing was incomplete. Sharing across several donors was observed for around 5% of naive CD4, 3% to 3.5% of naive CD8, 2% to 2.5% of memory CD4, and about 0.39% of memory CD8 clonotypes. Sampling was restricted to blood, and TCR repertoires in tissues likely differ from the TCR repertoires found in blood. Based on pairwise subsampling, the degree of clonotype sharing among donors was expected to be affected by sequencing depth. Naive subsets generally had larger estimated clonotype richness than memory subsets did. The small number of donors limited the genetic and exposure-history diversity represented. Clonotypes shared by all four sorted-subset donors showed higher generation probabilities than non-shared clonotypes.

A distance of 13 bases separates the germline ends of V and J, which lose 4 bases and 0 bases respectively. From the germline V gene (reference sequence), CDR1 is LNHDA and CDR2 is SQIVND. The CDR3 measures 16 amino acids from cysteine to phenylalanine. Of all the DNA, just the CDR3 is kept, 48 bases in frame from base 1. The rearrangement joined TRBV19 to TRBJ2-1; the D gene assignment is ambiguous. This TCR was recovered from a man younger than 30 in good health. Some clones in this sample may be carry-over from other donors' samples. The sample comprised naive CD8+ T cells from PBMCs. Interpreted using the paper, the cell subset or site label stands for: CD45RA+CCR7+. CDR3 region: CASSSIRESSYNEQFF. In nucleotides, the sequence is TGTGCCAGTAGTAGTATAAGGGAAAGCTCCTACAATGAGCAGTTCTTC.